This T cell receptor (beta chain) stems from a study of T cells in Graves' hyperthyroidism and ophthalmopathy. Germline V CDR1 and CDR2: MNHNS, SASEGT. Trimming removed 2 bases from V and 5 bases from J, with 15 bases in between. The CDR3 runs to 15 residues. This clonotype was seen a handful of times. Template material for amplifying TCR beta CDR3 regions consisted of RNA transcripts. TCR CDR3 underwent first-round RT-PCR with the HTBI primer set. Via MiXCR, TCRdb re-called the multiplex PCR reads, giving one row per CDR3 protein. Seen here are 400,000 to 500,000 distinct CDR3 sequences, roughly 14% observed once, and the top ten hold under 20%.

This receptor was identified in a woman aged 18-29 years with Graves' hyperthyroidism. Sequences were obtained from blood. The chain couples TRBV6-1 to TRBJ1-2; D is possibly TRBD1 (5 bases). CDR3 DNA: TGTGCCAGCAGTGAATCTGGGACGACTGGATATGGCTACACCTTC. Its translation is CASSESGTTGYGYTF.